The sequence of this T cell receptor beta chain was determined in a study of OX40 agonist ivuxolimab in advanced cancers. Study background: Patients were treated with intravenous ivuxolimab, dosed at 0.01 to 10 mg/kg and infused every 2 weeks. At about 81% male, the cohort had a mean age of roughly 60 years, ranging from roughly 20 to 79.

Study observations and caveats: Among expanded peripheral T cells, antigen specificity went undetermined.

Clones were sequenced by immunoSEQ multiplex PCR, and TCRdb holds only the in-frame ones, with some missing. Here the sample spans under 150,000 clones, around nine tenths being singletons. About this clone: Its specificity is unknown.

This CDR3 comprises 14 residues. Germline CDR1 reads MDHEN; CDR2 reads SYDVKM. The junction had 6 bases not matched to a gene; V was cut back by 4 bases and J by 5 bases. The receptor's source is an adult with an advanced solid tumor such as melanoma, head and neck, liver or kidney cancer. The chain is built from TRBV28 and TRBJ2-5; 8 positions agree with TRBD1. Specimen: CD4+ or CD8+ T cells sorted from blood, collected in a trial of the OX40 agonist ivuxolimab. CDR3 in DNA: TGTGCCAGCAGTTCTCGGACAGGGAGGGAGACCCAGTACTTC. Amino acids: CASSSRTGRETQYF.